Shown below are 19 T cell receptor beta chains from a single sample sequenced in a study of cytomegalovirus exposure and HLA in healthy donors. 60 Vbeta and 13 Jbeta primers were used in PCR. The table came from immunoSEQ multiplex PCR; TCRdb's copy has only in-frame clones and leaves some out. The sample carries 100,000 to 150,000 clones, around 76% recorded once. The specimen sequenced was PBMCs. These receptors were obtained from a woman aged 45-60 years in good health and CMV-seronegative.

CDR3 nucleotide sequence: TGTGCCAGCAGCTTACAGGGAACGAATGGCTACACCTTC. Translation gives CASSLQGTNGYTF. The V call is TRBV5-4, the J call TRBJ1-2, with D perhaps matching TRBD1 (6 bases). Germline lookup yields CDR1 SGHNT and CDR2 YYREEE (reference sequence). The CDR3 sequence is 13 residues long. Trimming removed 2 bases from V and 6 bases from J, with 11 bases in between.

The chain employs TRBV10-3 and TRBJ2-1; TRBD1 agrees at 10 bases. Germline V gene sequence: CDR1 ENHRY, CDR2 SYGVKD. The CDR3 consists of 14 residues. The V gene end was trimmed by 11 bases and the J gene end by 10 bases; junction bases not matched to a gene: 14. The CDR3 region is CAAWPGTGEREQFF. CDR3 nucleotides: TGTGCCGCGTGGCCCGGGACAGGGGAACGGGAGCAGTTCTTC.

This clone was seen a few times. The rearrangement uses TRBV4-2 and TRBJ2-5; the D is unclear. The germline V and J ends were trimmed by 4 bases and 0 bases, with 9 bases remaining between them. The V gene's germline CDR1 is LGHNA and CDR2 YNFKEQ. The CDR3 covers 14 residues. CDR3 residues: CASSRGSNQETQYF. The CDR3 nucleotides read TGTGCCAGCAGCCGAGGTAGCAACCAAGAGACCCAGTACTTC.

CDR3 region: CASSVLREGRYEQYF. CDR3 coding DNA: TGCGCCAGCAGCGTACTTCGGGAGGGCCGATACGAGCAGTACTTC. The rearrangement links TRBV5-1 to TRBJ2-7; 8 nucleotides agree with TRBD2. V shed 4 bases, J shed 4 bases, and the junction held 10 bases outside the gene matches. Germline CDR1 reads SGHRS; CDR2 reads YFSETQ. The length of the CDR3 is 15 residues.

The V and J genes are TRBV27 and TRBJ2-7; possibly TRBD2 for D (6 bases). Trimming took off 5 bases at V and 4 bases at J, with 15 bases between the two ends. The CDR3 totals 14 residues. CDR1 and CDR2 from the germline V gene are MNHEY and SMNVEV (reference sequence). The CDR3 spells CASSLPGLLYEQYF. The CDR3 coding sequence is TGTGCCAGCAGTCTTCCGGGACTGCTGTACGAGCAGTACTTC.

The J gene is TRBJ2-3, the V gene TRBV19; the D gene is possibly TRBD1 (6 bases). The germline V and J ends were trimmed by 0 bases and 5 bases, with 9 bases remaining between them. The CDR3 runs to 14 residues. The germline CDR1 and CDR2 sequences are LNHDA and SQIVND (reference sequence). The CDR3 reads CASSIDFRGDTQYF. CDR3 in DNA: TGTGCCAGTAGTATAGATTTCAGGGGAGATACGCAGTATTTT.

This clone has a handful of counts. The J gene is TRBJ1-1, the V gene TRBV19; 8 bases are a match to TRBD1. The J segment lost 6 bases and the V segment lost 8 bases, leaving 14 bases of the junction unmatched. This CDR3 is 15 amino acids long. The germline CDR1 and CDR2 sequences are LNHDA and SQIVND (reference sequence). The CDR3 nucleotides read TGTGCCAGTTGGGGGACAGGTCTCGGTTTCGCTGAAGCTTTCTTT. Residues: CASWGTGLGFAEAFF.

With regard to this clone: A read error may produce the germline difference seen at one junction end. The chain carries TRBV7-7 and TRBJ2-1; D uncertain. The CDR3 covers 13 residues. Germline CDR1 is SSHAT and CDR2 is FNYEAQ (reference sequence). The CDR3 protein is CASSPRDDTEQFF. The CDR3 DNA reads TGTGCTAGCAGCCCCCGAGATGACACGGAGCAGTTCTTC.

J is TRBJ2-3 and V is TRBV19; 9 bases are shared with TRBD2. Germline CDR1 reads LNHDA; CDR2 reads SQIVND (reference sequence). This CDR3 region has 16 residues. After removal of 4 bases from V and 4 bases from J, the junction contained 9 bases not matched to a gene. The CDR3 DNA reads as TGTGCCAGTAGTAGATTAGCGGGAGCTGTGGCAGATACGCAGTATTTT. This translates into CASSRLAGAVADTQYF. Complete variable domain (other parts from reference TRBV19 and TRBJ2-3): DGGITQSPKYLFRKEGQNVTLSCEQNLNHDAMYWYRQDPGQGLRLIYYSQIVNDFQKGDIAEGYSVSREKKESFPLTVTSAQKNPTAFYLCASSRLAGAVADTQYFGPGTRLTVL.

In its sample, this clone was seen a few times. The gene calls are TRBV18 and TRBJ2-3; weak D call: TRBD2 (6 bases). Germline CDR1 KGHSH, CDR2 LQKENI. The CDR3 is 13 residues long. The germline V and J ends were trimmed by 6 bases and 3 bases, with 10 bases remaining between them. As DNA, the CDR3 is TGTGCCAGCTCGGGCGGGATGACAGATACGCAGTATTTT. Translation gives CASSGGMTDTQYF.

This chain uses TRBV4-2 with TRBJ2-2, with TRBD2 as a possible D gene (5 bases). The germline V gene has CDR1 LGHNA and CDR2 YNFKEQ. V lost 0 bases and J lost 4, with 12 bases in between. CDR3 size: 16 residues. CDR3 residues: CASSQETSGATGELFF. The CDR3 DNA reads TGTGCCAGCAGCCAAGAAACCAGCGGCGCCACCGGGGAGCTGTTTTTT.

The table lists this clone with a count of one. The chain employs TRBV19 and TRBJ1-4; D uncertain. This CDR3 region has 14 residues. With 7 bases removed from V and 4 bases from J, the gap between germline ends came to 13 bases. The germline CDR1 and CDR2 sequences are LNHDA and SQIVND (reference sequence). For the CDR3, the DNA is TGTGCCAGTACGCACCCAAGCTTTAATGAAAAACTGTTTTTT. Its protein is CASTHPSFNEKLFF.

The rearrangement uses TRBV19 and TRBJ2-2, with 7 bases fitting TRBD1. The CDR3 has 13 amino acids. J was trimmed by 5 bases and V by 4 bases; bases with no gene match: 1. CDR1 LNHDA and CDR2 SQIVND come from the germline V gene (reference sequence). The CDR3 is CASSTRGTGELFF. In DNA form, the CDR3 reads TGTGCCAGTAGTACCAGGGGGACCGGGGAGCTGTTTTTT.

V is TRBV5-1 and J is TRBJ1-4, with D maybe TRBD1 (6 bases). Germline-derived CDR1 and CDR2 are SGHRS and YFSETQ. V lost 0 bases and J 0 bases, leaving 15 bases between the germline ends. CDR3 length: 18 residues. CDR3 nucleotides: TGCGCCAGCAGCTTGGACAGGGCGAAATACGCAACTAATGAAAAACTGTTTTTT. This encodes CASSLDRAKYATNEKLFF.

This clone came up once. In nucleotides, the CDR3 is TGTGCCAGCAGTTTATACACCCAGGGGGAACCCCAGCATTTT. The encoded protein is CASSLYTQGEPQHF. This chain connects TRBV28 to TRBJ1-5; 7 positions agree with TRBD1. The germline gives CDR1 MDHEN, CDR2 SYDVKM. The CDR3 runs 14 residues. With 1 base clipped from V and 10 bases from J, the junction kept 7 bases outside the gene matches.

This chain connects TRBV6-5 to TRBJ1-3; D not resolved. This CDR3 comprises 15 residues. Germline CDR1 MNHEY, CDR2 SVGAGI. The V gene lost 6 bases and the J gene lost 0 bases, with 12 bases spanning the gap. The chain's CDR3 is CASSSGLNSGNTIYF. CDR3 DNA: TGTGCCAGCAGCTCCGGACTGAACTCTGGAAACACCATATATTTT.

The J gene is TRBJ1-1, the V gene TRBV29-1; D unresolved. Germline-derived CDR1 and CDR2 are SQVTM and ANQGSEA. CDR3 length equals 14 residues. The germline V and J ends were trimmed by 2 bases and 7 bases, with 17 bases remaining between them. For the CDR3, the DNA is TGCAGCGTTGAACCTAGGCTCGCGACTCTTGAAGCTTTCTTT. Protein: CSVEPRLATLEAFF.

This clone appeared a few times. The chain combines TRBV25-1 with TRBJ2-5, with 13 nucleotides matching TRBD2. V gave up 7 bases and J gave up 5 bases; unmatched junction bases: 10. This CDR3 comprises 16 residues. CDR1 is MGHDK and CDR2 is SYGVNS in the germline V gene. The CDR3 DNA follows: TGTGCCAGCACCGATGGACTAGCGGGGGTAAGGGAGACCCAGTACTTC. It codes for CASTDGLAGVRETQYF.

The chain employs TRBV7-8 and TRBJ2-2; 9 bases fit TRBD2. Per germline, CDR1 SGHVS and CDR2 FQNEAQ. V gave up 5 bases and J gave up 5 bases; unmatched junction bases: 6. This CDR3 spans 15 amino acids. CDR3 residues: CASSQREVRTGELFF. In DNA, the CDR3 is TGTGCCAGCAGCCAGCGGGAGGTGCGGACCGGGGAGCTGTTTTTT. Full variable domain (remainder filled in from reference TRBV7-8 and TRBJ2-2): GAGVSQSPRYKVAKRGQDVALRCDPISGHVSLFWYQQALGQGPEFLTYFQNEAQLDKSGLPSDRFFAERPEGSVSTLKIQRTQQEDSAVYLCASSQREVRTGELFFGEGSRLTVL.